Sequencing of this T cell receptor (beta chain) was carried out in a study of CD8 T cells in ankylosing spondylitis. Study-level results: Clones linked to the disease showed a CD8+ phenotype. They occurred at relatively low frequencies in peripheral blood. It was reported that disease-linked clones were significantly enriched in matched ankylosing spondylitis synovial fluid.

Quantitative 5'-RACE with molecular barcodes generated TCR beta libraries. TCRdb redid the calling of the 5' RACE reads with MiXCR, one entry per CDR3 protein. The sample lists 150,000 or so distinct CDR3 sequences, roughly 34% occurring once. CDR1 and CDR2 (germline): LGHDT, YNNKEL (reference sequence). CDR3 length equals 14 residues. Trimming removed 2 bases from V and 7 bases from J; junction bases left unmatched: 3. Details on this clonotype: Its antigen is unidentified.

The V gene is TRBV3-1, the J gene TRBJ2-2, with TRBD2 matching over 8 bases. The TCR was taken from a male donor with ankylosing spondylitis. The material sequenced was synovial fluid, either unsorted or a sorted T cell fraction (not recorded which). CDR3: CASSQSGGNGELFF. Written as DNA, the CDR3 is TGTGCCAGCAGCCAAAGCGGGGGAAACGGGGAGCTGTTTTTT.